These 16 T cell receptor beta chains share one sample of origin, sequenced in a study of cytomegalovirus exposure and HLA in healthy donors. The PCR made use of 60 Vbeta and 13 Jbeta primers. TCRdb's copy holds only in-frame clones and misses some; the assay was immunoSEQ multiplex PCR. The sample includes approximately 120,000 clones, roughly 67% of them seen just once. The source material was PBMCs. The source is a man aged 35 to 55 in good health and CMV-seronegative.

The chain joins TRBV6-7 to TRBJ2-7; 7 bases line up with TRBD2. TRBV6-7 falls under the ORF class, with uncertain function. The junction had 7 bases not matched to a gene; V was cut back by 9 bases and J by 2 bases. This CDR3 comprises 13 residues. DNA for the CDR3: TGTGCCAGGGCTGGGGGGGGAACCTACGAGCAGTACTTC. Translated: CARAGGGTYEQYF.

J is TRBJ1-2 and V is TRBV27; D is unresolved. Germline V gives CDR1 MNHEY, CDR2 SMNVEV (reference sequence). The V and J ends lost 2 bases and 7 bases respectively, with 11 bases between them. This CDR3 is built from 13 residues. As DNA, the CDR3 is TGTGCCAGCAGTTTAGCGGGGTCTGGTGGCTACACCTTC. This translates into CASSLAGSGGYTF.

This clone was seen more than once but under ten times. The chain couples TRBV25-1 to TRBJ1-1, with D possibly matching TRBD1 (5 bases). This CDR3 spans 14 amino acids. Germline CDR1 is MGHDK and CDR2 is SYGVNS. Trimming stripped 6 bases from V and 4 bases from J, with 15 bases between. The CDR3 loop is CASSSRSGFTEAFF. The DNA for the CDR3 is TGTGCCAGCAGCTCTAGATCAGGGTTCACTGAAGCTTTCTTT. The variable domain in full, completed from reference TRBV25-1 and TRBJ1-1, reads EADIYQTPRYLVIGTGKKITLECSQTMGHDKMYWYQQDPGMELHLIHYSYGVNSTEKGDLSSESTVSRIRTEHFPLTLESARPSHTSQYLCASSSRSGFTEAFFGQGTRLTVV.

The J gene is TRBJ2-1, the V gene TRBV30; D is perhaps TRBD2 (5 bases). The CDR3 length is 13 residues. The germline V gene has CDR1 GTSNPN and CDR2 SVGIG (reference sequence). The V end was cut by 8 bases, the J end by 8 bases, with 19 bases between. For the CDR3, the DNA is TGTGCCGGAAGAGGACTTTCTCGGGATGAGCAGTTCTTC. It specifies CAGRGLSRDEQFF.

This clone has only a few counts. The chain employs TRBV7-2 and TRBJ1-1; the D gene is possibly TRBD1 (6 bases). The germline gives CDR1 SGHTA, CDR2 FQGNSA. This CDR3 spans 14 amino acids. V was pared by 6 bases and J by 3 bases, with 14 bases between. The CDR3 DNA reads as TGTGCCAGCAGACGACAGGTGAGGGACACTGAAGCTTTCTTT. It specifies CASRRQVRDTEAFF.

The rearrangement links TRBV5-1 to TRBJ1-1, with D maybe TRBD1 (5 bases). Germline lookup yields CDR1 SGHRS and CDR2 YFSETQ. The V and J ends lost 3 bases and 0 bases respectively, with 12 bases between them. This CDR3 has 15 amino acids. Here the CDR3 DNA reads TGCGCCAGCAGCTGGATTGGGGCCGTGAACACTGAAGCTTTCTTT. Translating gives CASSWIGAVNTEAFF.

The gene calls are TRBV7-2 and TRBJ1-3; D possibly corresponds to TRBD1 (5 bases). Germline V gene sequence: CDR1 SGHTA, CDR2 FQGNSA. The CDR3 length is 15 residues. Trimming shortened V by 6 bases and J by 4 bases, and 16 bases separated the two germline ends. As DNA, the CDR3 is TGTGCCAGCAGTCCAGGGCCCCAAGGAGGAAACACCATATATTTT. It translates to CASSPGPQGGNTIYF.

The rearrangement links TRBV6-6 to TRBJ2-5, with 9 bases lining up with TRBD1. Gene TRBJ2-7 matches the end of the DNA better, so the J call may be wrong. Germline lookup yields CDR1 MNHNY and CDR2 SVGAGI (reference sequence). The CDR3 is 15 residues long. CDR3 DNA: TGTGCCAGCAGTTCCGTCGGACAGGGGAGATACGAGCAGTACTTC. It translates to CASSSVGQGRYEQYF.

This clone occurred a few times. The V gene is TRBV27, the J gene TRBJ1-5; D uncertain. Germline assignment: CDR1 MNHEY and CDR2 SMNVEV (reference sequence). The ends were cut back, 5 bases at V and 9 bases at J, with 14 bases in the middle. The CDR3 totals 13 residues. The CDR3 sequence is CASSRERVGPQHF. CDR3 coding DNA: TGTGCCAGCAGTCGAGAGCGCGTTGGGCCCCAGCATTTT.

Regarding this clone: Other DNA sequences of this sample code for an identical CDR3. V and J are TRBV7-9 and TRBJ1-2; TRBD1 aligns across 8 bases. The V and J ends lost 5 bases and 8 bases, in that order; junction bases with no gene match: 13. The CDR3 is made up of 15 amino acids. Germline-derived CDR1 and CDR2 are SEHNR and FQNEAQ (reference sequence). The CDR3 nucleotides read TGTGCCAGCAGCGGCCGTGACAGGGGTTTGGAAGGCTACACCTTC. It yields the protein CASSGRDRGLEGYTF.

The chain joins TRBV5-8 to TRBJ2-1; D perhaps matches TRBD2 (5 bases). Germline loops: CDR1 SGHTS, CDR2 YDEGEE. The ends were cut back, 7 bases at V and 4 bases at J, with 18 bases in the middle. The CDR3 length is 15 residues. CDR3 nucleotide sequence: TGTGCCAGCCGAGAGGGTCCAGAGCGTTACAATGAGCAGTTCTTC. Encoded protein: CASREGPERYNEQFF.

V and J are TRBV4-2 and TRBJ1-1, with TRBD1 as a possible D gene (6 bases). The V end was cut by 5 bases, the J end by 7 bases, with 20 bases between. The CDR3 contains 15 residues. Germline V CDR1 and CDR2: LGHNA, YNFKEQ. This CDR3 is CASSFPGRGAGEAFF. The DNA for the CDR3 is TGTGCCAGCAGCTTTCCGGGTCGGGGGGCGGGTGAAGCTTTCTTT.

The chain uses TRBV20-1 and TRBJ1-3; no firm D call. The V end was cut by 0 bases, the J end by 15 bases, with 12 bases between. CDR1 and CDR2 from the germline V gene are DFQATT and SNEGSKA (reference sequence). There are 11 residues in the CDR3. The CDR3 DNA reads TGCAGTGCTAGAGATGGCAGACACCCATATTTT. Translation gives CSARDGRHPYF.

The chain recombines TRBV5-1 with TRBJ2-5, with D maybe TRBD2 (5 bases). The germline CDR1 and CDR2 sequences are SGHRS and YFSETQ. Trimming left V 0 bases short and J 5 bases short, with 11 bases between. The CDR3 has 14 residues. The CDR3 DNA follows: TGCGCCAGCAGCTTGGACGGGGTGGACGAGACCCAGTACTTC. This encodes CASSLDGVDETQYF.

The chain recombines TRBV7-9 with TRBJ1-2, with TRBD1 identical over 8 bases. The trim removed 5 bases at V and 3 bases at J, leaving 11 bases unmatched. Looked up from germline, CDR1 is SEHNR and CDR2 is FQNEAQ (reference sequence). This CDR3 comprises 16 residues. The CDR3 nucleotides are TGTGCCAGCAGCCCCTTAAACAGGGGGGCAGACTATGGCTACACCTTC. Translated, it gives CASSPLNRGADYGYTF.

This chain joins TRBV7-9 and TRBJ1-5; perhaps TRBD1 as D (5 bases). CDR1 is SEHNR, CDR2 FQNEAQ, per germline (reference sequence). The V end was cut by 2 bases, the J end by 0 bases, with 8 bases between. CDR3 size: 15 residues. The CDR3 protein is CASSLSGDSNQPQHF. The CDR3 bases are TGTGCCAGCAGCTTATCGGGGGATAGCAATCAGCCCCAGCATTTT.